The 11 T cell receptor beta chains given below trace back to one sample, sequenced in a study of blood T cells in healthy people across ages (dated by TCRdb to between 2014 and 2017). Library method: 5' RACE. Sequencer: Illumina HiSeq 2500. A second PCR of 7 to 11 cycles was run with a J-beta primer mix and a sample-barcoded 5' primer. TCRdb redid the processing of the public reads, applying fastp at Q25 and MiXCR, and retained in-frame beta chains. Here each entry gathers all rows of one CDR3 protein and keeps the most common genes and DNA. In this sample the table shows 700,000 or so distinct CDR3 sequences, around 41% of which occur a single time. The biggest ten clones account for around 30% of the sample. The source material was blood. The receptors here all came from a man aged 80 or over in good health.

This clonotype was picked up one time. V gene TRBV7-2 combines with J gene TRBJ2-1; D gene uncertain. CDR3 length equals 14 residues. Trimming removed 5 bases from V and 2 bases from J, with 10 bases in between. Germline assignment: CDR1 SGHTA and CDR2 FQGNSA. The CDR3: CASSPRFPYNEQFF. CDR3 bases: TGTGCCAGCAGCCCTCGGTTTCCCTACAATGAGCAGTTCTTC.

The CDR3: CASTTGQRNQPQHF. DNA of the CDR3: TGTGCCAGCACCACGGGACAGCGGAATCAGCCCCAGCATTTT. This rearrangement joins TRBV6-2 or TRBV6-3 to TRBJ1-5, with 7 bases fitting TRBD1. CDR3 length: 14 amino acids. CDR1 is MNHEY, CDR2 SVGEGT, per germline. The V gene end was trimmed by 7 bases and the J gene end by 4 bases; junction bases not matched to a gene: 7.

The J gene is TRBJ1-1, the V gene TRBV18; D uncertain. Trimming took off 3 bases at V and 3 bases at J, with 11 bases between the two ends. The germline CDR1 and CDR2 sequences are KGHSH and LQKENI. The CDR3 loop spans 14 amino acids. The CDR3 is CASSPLPTDTEAFF. In DNA, the CDR3 is TGTGCCAGCTCACCTTTACCGACGGACACTGAAGCTTTCTTT.

The chain joins TRBV10-2 to TRBJ2-3; D is possibly TRBD1 (5 bases). The germline gives CDR1 WSHSY, CDR2 SAAADI. This CDR3 contains 13 residues. V dropped 3 bases and J dropped 2 bases, with 6 bases sitting between them. CDR3 coding DNA: TGCGCCAGCAGTGAACAGGCCACAGATACGCAGTATTTT. It yields the protein CASSEQATDTQYF.

In this sample, this clonotype turned up a few times. This sequence joins TRBV6-2 or TRBV6-3 and TRBJ2-7, with D possibly TRBD2 on 5 matching bases. Germline loops: CDR1 MNHEY, CDR2 SVGEGT. CDR3 length: 14 residues. Trimming removed 5 bases from V and 6 bases from J, with 17 bases in between. CDR3 sequence reads: CASSVLTSVGEQYF. In DNA, the CDR3 is TGTGCCAGCAGTGTCCTTACTAGTGTGGGCGAGCAGTACTTC.

This clonotype showed up just a few times. The chain is built from TRBV4-3 and TRBJ1-2, with 9 bases aligning to TRBD1. V lost 0 bases to trimming and J lost 7 bases; unmatched junction nucleotides: 6. The CDR3 runs 15 residues. The germline gives CDR1 LGHNA, CDR2 YSLEER. The CDR3 DNA is TGCGCCAGCAGCCAAGAAAGACAGGGGGGCGGTGGCTACACCTTC. Protein product: CASSQERQGGGGYTF.

The gene calls are TRBV7-8 and TRBJ2-7; 8 bases match TRBD2. Germline lookup yields CDR1 SGHVS and CDR2 FQNEAQ. The CDR3 is made up of 15 amino acids. V lost 4 bases and J lost 6; bases outside the gene matches: 11. Here the CDR3 reads CASSSTGTRSGEQYF. The CDR3 coding sequence is TGTGCCAGCAGCTCAACCGGGACTAGATCTGGCGAGCAGTACTTC.

This clonotype has only a few counts. The chain carries TRBV11-3 and TRBJ2-3, with D hard to call. The V and J ends lost 3 bases and 5 bases respectively, with 15 bases between them. The CDR3 contains 15 residues. In germline, CDR1 is SGHNT, CDR2 YENEEA. The CDR3 protein is CASSFSATPRDTQYF. The CDR3 DNA sequence: TGTGCCAGCAGCTTTTCCGCGACCCCGCGAGATACGCAGTATTTT.

This clonotype was picked up a small number of times. V usage is TRBV30 and J usage is TRBJ2-7; possibly TRBD2 for D (6 bases). The CDR3 length is 13 residues. V shed 2 bases and J shed 3 bases, with 11 bases lying between them. Germline V gene sequence: CDR1 GTSNPN, CDR2 SVGIG (reference sequence). The CDR3: CAWSTGLNYEQYF. The CDR3 DNA sequence: TGTGCCTGGAGTACGGGACTGAACTACGAGCAGTACTTC.

In its sample, this clonotype was seen many times. J is TRBJ2-5 and V is TRBV7-9; D may be TRBD1 or TRBD2 (6 bases each). Germline CDR1 is SEHNR and CDR2 is FQNEAQ (reference sequence). The CDR3 extends over 14 amino acids. Trimming cost V 2 bases and J 6 bases, with 13 bases left between them. The DNA for the CDR3 is TGTGCCAGCAGCTTAAGAGGAGGGGGTCAGACCCAGTACTTC. Residues: CASSLRGGGQTQYF.

Remarks on this clonotype: One base away lies a much larger clone, so this may be a sequencing read error. The chain uses TRBV29-1 and TRBJ2-2; possibly TRBD1 or TRBD2 for D (5 bases each). The length of the CDR3 is 15 residues. Per germline, CDR1 SQVTM and CDR2 ANQGSEA. The chain's CDR3 is CSVEEASRATGEQFF. The CDR3 DNA reads TGCAGCGTTGAAGAGGCTAGCAGGGCCACCGGGGAGCAGTTTTTT.